This TCR beta chain was observed in a study of Ad26.COV2.S vaccination and SARS-CoV-2 variants. At the level of the study: Each vaccinee took Ad26.COV2.S intramuscularly, once or twice 56 days apart. Points from the study as a whole: The breadth of spike-specific CD8+ and CD4+ T cell responses after vaccination was reportedly substantial.

A note on this clone: What it recognizes is unknown.

Assay: immunoSEQ multiplex PCR; the TCRdb copy retains only in-frame clones and omits some. Of 300,000 to 400,000 clones listed, roughly 84% are singletons. Treatment specified: roughly 18 received Ad26.COV2.S at low or high dose, single or two shots; about 5 received placebo; per-sample allocation not given. Day 63 after the first vaccine or placebo injection was the time point for sampling. Boston hosted the donor, who was an adult aged 18-55 years. V shed 5 bases, J shed 0 bases, and the junction held 4 bases outside the gene matches. CDR1 and CDR2 from the germline V gene are SGHTA and FQGNSA. The CDR3 length is 16 residues.

The receptor's source is a person aged 18 to 65 who received the Ad26.COV2.S COVID-19 vaccine or a placebo. This material consisted of peripheral blood, taken in a trial of Ad26.COV2.S vaccine versus placebo. The J gene is TRBJ2-3, the V gene TRBV7-2; 11 bases are a match to TRBD2. The CDR3 spells CASSPGLAVSTDTQYF. CDR3 bases: TGTGCCAGCAGCCCGGGACTAGCGGTTAGCACAGATACGCAGTATTTT. The whole variable domain, filled in from reference TRBV7-2 and TRBJ2-3, reads GAGVSQSPSNKVTEKGKDVELRCDPISGHTALYWYRQSLGQGLEFLIYFQGNSAPDKSGLPSDRFSAERTGGSVSTLTIQRTQQEDSAVYLCASSPGLAVSTDTQYFGPGTRLTVL.